Each of the 9 T cell receptor beta chains below was sequenced from the same sample in a study of OX40 agonist ivuxolimab in advanced cancers. The repertoire was sequenced with immunoSEQ multiplex PCR; TCRdb's copy has only in-frame clones and lacks some. The sample records more than 50,000 clones, 80% to 90% being singletons. Sequencing was performed on CD4+ or CD8+ T cells sorted from blood, taken in a trial of the OX40 agonist ivuxolimab. Every receptor here comes from an adult with an advanced solid tumor such as melanoma, head and neck, liver or kidney cancer.

The V gene is TRBV28, the J gene TRBJ2-1; 14 nucleotides match TRBD2. This CDR3 comprises 14 residues. Germline-derived CDR1 and CDR2 are MDHEN and SYDVKM. Germline trimming cut 4 bases from V and 10 bases from J; bases unmatched to any gene: 3. Here the CDR3 reads CASSSWTSGREQFF. CDR3 coding DNA: TGTGCCAGCAGTTCCTGGACTAGCGGGAGGGAGCAGTTCTTC. The whole variable domain, filled in from reference TRBV28 and TRBJ2-1, reads DVKVTQSSRYLVKRTGEKVFLECVQDMDHENMFWYRQDPGLGLRLIYFSYDVKMKEKGDIPEGYSVSREKKERFSLILESASTNQTSMYLCASSSWTSGREQFFGPGTRLTVL.

The V and J genes are TRBV2 and TRBJ1-2; 7 bases agree with TRBD1. CDR1 SNHLY and CDR2 FYNNEI come from the germline V gene. The CDR3 is 13 amino acids. With 6 bases clipped from V and 3 bases from J, the junction kept 4 bases outside the gene matches. This CDR3 is CASSDRVDYGYTF. The CDR3 DNA follows: TGTGCCAGCAGCGACAGGGTTGACTATGGCTACACCTTC.

This clone came up once. The J gene is TRBJ2-3, the V gene TRBV2; the D is unclear. The germline V gene has CDR1 SNHLY and CDR2 FYNNEI. With 6 bases removed from V and 1 base from J, the gap between germline ends came to 11 bases. The CDR3 length is 14 residues. The CDR3 DNA is TGTGCCAGCAGATTGACTGCTGGCACAGATACGCAGTATTTT. Translation gives CASRLTAGTDTQYF. The variable domain in full, completed from reference TRBV2 and TRBJ2-3, reads EPEVTQTPSHQVTQMGQEVILRCVPISNHLYFYWYRQILGQKVEFLVSFYNNEISEKSEIFDDQFSVERPDGSNFTLKIRSTKLEDSAMYFCASRLTAGTDTQYFGPGTRLTVL.

The chain has TRBV7-2 and TRBJ2-7; D possibly uses TRBD1 or TRBD2 (6 bases each). The ends were cut back, 6 bases at V and 5 bases at J, with 17 bases in the middle. This CDR3 spans 14 amino acids. Germline V gives CDR1 SGHTA, CDR2 FQGNSA. CDR3 coding DNA: TGTGCCAGCAGTCCGGGAGCAGGGGTGAACGAGCAGTACTTC. This encodes CASSPGAGVNEQYF.

The chain links TRBV30 to TRBJ2-5; weak D call: TRBD1 (6 bases). This CDR3 comprises 11 residues. Germline V gene data show CDR1 as GTSNPN and CDR2 as SVGIG (reference sequence). Here the CDR3 DNA reads TGTGCTTCCAGGGGCGTCGGGGCCCAGTACTTC. Translating gives CASRGVGAQYF.

In its sample, this clone was seen once. V gene TRBV7-9 combines with J gene TRBJ1-4; D gene uncertain. CDR3 length: 13 amino acids. Trimming pared 4 bases from V and 5 bases from J, leaving 8 bases between. Germline-derived CDR1 and CDR2 are SEHNR and FQNEAQ (reference sequence). CDR3 loop: CASSSTENEKLFF. The CDR3 DNA reads TGTGCCAGCAGCTCAACAGAGAATGAAAAACTGTTTTTT.

The rearrangement uses TRBV19 and TRBJ2-1, with D possibly TRBD2 on 6 matching bases. CDR1 LNHDA and CDR2 SQIVND come from the germline V gene (reference sequence). The V gene lost 6 bases and the J gene lost 4 bases, with 16 bases spanning the gap. CDR3 length: 15 residues. The CDR3 DNA sequence: TGTGCCAGTAGCCCACCTAGCGCCGGTTACAATGAGCAGTTCTTC. Translating gives CASSPPSAGYNEQFF.

J is TRBJ2-1 and V is TRBV11-2; 8 nucleotides agree with TRBD2. The CDR3 runs 16 residues. Germline CDR1 reads SGHAT; CDR2 reads FQNNGV. V was clipped by 2 bases and J by 4 bases; unmatched bases: 7. The CDR3 DNA follows: TGTGCCAGCAGCTTATACCACAGCGGGGGATACAATGAGCAGTTCTTC. Its translation: CASSLYHSGGYNEQFF.

This chain joins TRBV13 and TRBJ2-1; 8 bases match TRBD1. The CDR3 has 16 residues. Germline loops: CDR1 PRHDT, CDR2 FYEKMQ (reference sequence). Trimming at V came to 5 bases and at J to 4 bases, leaving 10 bases not matched to a gene. Here the CDR3 reads CASSPTTDRGYNEQFF. The CDR3 region has the DNA TGTGCCAGCAGCCCAACCACTGACAGGGGATACAATGAGCAGTTCTTC.